What follows is one TCR beta chain and its context. Sequenced by immunoSEQ multiplex PCR; TCRdb stores in-frame clones only, minus some. The sample contains around 62,000 clones, 93% of which appear only once. These data belong to a study of T cell changes during pregnancy in multiple sclerosis. The germline V and J ends were trimmed by 1 base and 5 bases, with 9 bases remaining between them. Germline V gives CDR1 PRHDT, CDR2 FYEKMQ (reference sequence). There are 13 residues in the CDR3. Sample: CD8+ T cells from peripheral blood mononuclear cells, taken in the second trimester of pregnancy. The chain uses TRBV13 and TRBJ2-7, with a tentative D call TRBD2 (6 bases). This sequence was found in a female donor with multiple sclerosis, enrolled in a pregnancy study. The CDR3 loop is CASSLDSGHEQYF. The DNA for the CDR3 is TGTGCCAGCAGCTTAGACAGCGGGCACGAGCAGTACTTC.